The 25 T cell receptor beta chains below all came from one sample that was sequenced in a study of long-term antiretroviral therapy in people with HIV. It was version v3.0 of the immunoSEQ assay that was run at survey level. Generated by immunoSEQ multiplex PCR, the TCRdb table keeps only in-frame clones and is missing some. Here the sample spans about 11,000 clones, 84% being singletons. Sample: unsorted PBMCs, taken 7.2 years after starting antiretroviral therapy. The receptor source for this set is a man aged 50 to 60 with HIV.

The CDR3 here is CASSLGQGITEAFF. The CDR3 DNA reads as TGCGCCAGCAGCTTGGGACAGGGAATCACTGAAGCTTTCTTT. The V gene is TRBV5-1, the J gene TRBJ1-1, with 7 bases that match TRBD1. The junction had 3 bases not matched to a gene; V was cut back by 0 bases and J by 4 bases. Germline V gives CDR1 SGHRS, CDR2 YFSETQ. The length of the CDR3 is 14 residues.

J is TRBJ2-3 and V is TRBV5-6; D not certain. The CDR3 loop spans 15 amino acids. Germline CDR1 is SGHDT and CDR2 is YYEEEE. V lost 4 bases to trimming and J lost 0 bases, with 12 bases between them. In DNA form, the CDR3 reads TGTGCCAGCAGCCCTGCCCTTTCTAGCACAGATACGCAGTATTTT. Translating it yields CASSPALSSTDTQYF.

V usage is TRBV7-2 and J usage is TRBJ2-7, with D possibly called TRBD1 or TRBD2 (5 bases each). This CDR3 is built from 15 residues. The germline gives CDR1 SGHTA, CDR2 FQGNSA. The V end was cut by 0 bases, the J end by 3 bases, with 12 bases between. CDR3 sequence reads: CASSLAGDGNYEQYF. CDR3 nucleotides: TGTGCCAGCAGCTTAGCAGGGGACGGAAACTACGAGCAGTACTTC.

The chain combines TRBV6-1 with TRBJ2-7, with TRBD1 identical over 8 bases. This CDR3 region has 15 residues. J lost 3 bases, V lost 7 bases, and 11 bases had no gene match. Germline-derived CDR1 and CDR2 are MNHNS and SASEGT. In DNA form, the CDR3 reads TGTGCCAGCACGCTCAGGGGGCAGTGGGACTACGAGCAGTACTTC. It encodes CASTLRGQWDYEQYF.

This clone occurred once. This chain joins TRBV9 and TRBJ2-3; D perhaps matches TRBD1 (6 bases). V was clipped by 4 bases and J by 5 bases, with 14 bases between them. Looked up from germline, CDR1 is SGDLS and CDR2 is YYNGEE. The CDR3 loop spans 14 amino acids. The CDR3 nucleotides read TGTGCCAGCAGCAAACAGGGTGGAGAAGATACGCAGTATTTT. It encodes CASSKQGGEDTQYF.

This rearrangement joins TRBV4-1 to TRBJ2-7, with D perhaps given as TRBD1 or TRBD2 (6 bases each). Per the germline V gene, CDR1 is MGHRA and CDR2 is YSYEKL. CDR3 size: 16 residues. V lost 2 bases, J lost 6 bases, and 20 bases lay in between. CDR3 loop: CASSQSGGGSYGEQYF. The CDR3 DNA reads as TGCGCCAGCAGCCAATCCGGAGGGGGGTCCTACGGCGAGCAGTACTTC.

The chain joins TRBV2 to TRBJ2-7; D is unclear. From germline, CDR1 is SNHLY and CDR2 FYNNEI. The length of the CDR3 is 15 residues. Trimming left V 3 bases short and J 2 bases short, with 14 bases between. CDR3 amino acids: CASSDTGEITYEQYF. The DNA of the CDR3 is TGTGCCAGCAGTGATACTGGGGAAATAACCTACGAGCAGTACTTC.

The J gene is TRBJ1-1, the V gene TRBV6-5, with TRBD1 as a possible D gene (6 bases). CDR1 MNHEY and CDR2 SVGAGI come from the germline V gene. Trimming stripped 4 bases from V and 2 bases from J, with 8 bases between. This CDR3 has 13 residues. CDR3 bases: TGTGCCAGCAGTTTGGGACAAAACACTGAAGCTTTCTTT. The encoded protein is CASSLGQNTEAFF.

The chain employs TRBV14 and TRBJ2-1; no clear D. V shed 1 base and J shed 4 bases, with 5 bases lying between them. CDR3 length: 13 amino acids. The germline gives CDR1 SGHDN, CDR2 FVKESK. CDR3 region: CASSQAWYNEQFF. CDR3 bases: TGTGCCAGCAGCCAAGCCTGGTACAATGAGCAGTTCTTC.

This CDR3 reads CASSLTVSSYEQYF. CDR3 nucleotides: TGTGCCAGCAGCTTGACTGTGAGCTCCTACGAGCAGTACTTC. The chain carries TRBV5-6 and TRBJ2-7, with D uncertain. The CDR3 covers 14 residues. Germline loops: CDR1 SGHDT, CDR2 YYEEEE. The V end lost 1 base, the J end lost 0 bases, and 8 bases lay between the germline ends.

The chain recombines TRBV23-1 with TRBJ1-2, with D possibly TRBD1 on 5 matching bases. TRBV23-1 is assigned to the ORF class and has an uncertain function. Trimming pared 0 bases from V and 5 bases from J, leaving 19 bases between. This CDR3 spans 17 amino acids. The CDR3 sequence is CASSQSFVRGHRYGYTF. The CDR3 DNA follows: TGCGCCAGCAGTCAATCGTTCGTACGGGGCCATCGATATGGCTACACCTTC.

The genes are TRBV21-1 and TRBJ1-1. TRBV21-1 is termed a pseudogene. The CDR3 runs 18 residues. The CDR3 DNA is TGTGCCAGCAGCAAGTTAAACAGTCCTCCGAGGGAGAACACTGAAGCTTTCTTT. This gives the protein CASSKLNSPPRENTEAFF.

This clone is a singleton in its sample. V gene TRBV9 combines with J gene TRBJ1-5, with D possibly being TRBD1 (5 bases). Between the trimmed V and J ends, which lost 1 base and 1 base, there was a span of 15 bases. Germline CDR1 reads SGDLS; CDR2 reads YYNGEE. The CDR3 extends over 17 amino acids. CDR3 sequence reads: CASSVLDGTLSNQPQHF. The CDR3 nucleotides read TGTGCCAGCAGCGTACTGGACGGGACTTTGAGCAATCAGCCCCAGCATTTT.

This clone is deemed medium-sized. This chain joins TRBV6-4 and TRBJ1-5; D is uncertain. V lost 11 bases, J lost 4 bases, and 15 bases lay in between. Germline V lookup: CDR1 MRHNA, CDR2 SNTAGT. This CDR3 is built from 13 residues. CDR3 in amino acids: CAPGGGKNQPQHF. CDR3 nucleotides: TGTGCCCCAGGAGGAGGTAAGAATCAGCCCCAGCATTTT.

Only a few counts were recorded for this clone. This chain links TRBV10-1 with TRBJ2-1; TRBD1 is a possible D gene (6 bases). CDR1 is WNHNN, CDR2 SYGVQD, per germline (reference sequence). The V gene lost 0 bases and the J gene lost 8 bases, with 8 bases spanning the gap. The CDR3 is 13 residues long. The CDR3 sequence: CASSESPGDEQFF. CDR3 nucleotides: TGCGCCAGCAGTGAGTCCCCAGGGGATGAGCAGTTCTTC.

J is TRBJ2-7 and V is TRBV14; D is unclear. The ends were cut back, 1 base at V and 5 bases at J, with 9 bases in the middle. Germline V CDR1 and CDR2: SGHDN, FVKESK. CDR3 length: 13 amino acids. The CDR3 is CASSQGGWDEQYF. The CDR3, as DNA: TGTGCCAGCAGCCAAGGTGGCTGGGACGAGCAGTACTTC.

The genes are TRBV6-5 and TRBJ2-7, with 9 positions matching TRBD1. This CDR3 has 14 amino acids. With V trimmed by 5 bases and J by 5 bases, 7 bases remained unmatched. Looked up from germline, CDR1 is MNHEY and CDR2 is SVGAGI. CDR3 sequence (DNA): TGTGCCAGCAGTCCCGGGACAGGGTCTAACGAGCAGTACTTC. It yields the protein CASSPGTGSNEQYF.

The genes are TRBV5-1 and TRBJ1-5; 10 nucleotides align to TRBD1. With 2 bases clipped from V and 5 bases from J, the junction kept 1 base outside the gene matches. The CDR3 runs to 14 residues. Germline V CDR1 and CDR2: SGHRS, YFSETQ. The chain's CDR3 is CASSFGQGDQPQHF. The CDR3 bases are TGCGCCAGCAGCTTTGGACAGGGGGATCAGCCCCAGCATTTT.

The chain carries TRBV10-3 and TRBJ2-5; TRBD1 matches 9 bases. J was trimmed by 3 bases and V by 0 bases; bases with no gene match: 2. Germline V gives CDR1 ENHRY, CDR2 SYGVKD. CDR3 size: 15 residues. The DNA of the CDR3 is TGTGCCATCAGTGAGTCTGGGGACAGGGAAGAGACCCAGTACTTC. Residues: CAISESGDREETQYF.

The chain couples TRBV2 to TRBJ2-7; D possibly corresponds to TRBD1 (6 bases). CDR1 is SNHLY and CDR2 is FYNNEI in the germline V gene. V lost 7 bases, J lost 5 bases, and 15 bases lay in between. This CDR3 is 13 amino acids long. The DNA for the CDR3 is TGTGCCAGCATCCCCCTAGGGGGAGACGAGCAGTACTTC. This codes for CASIPLGGDEQYF.

The gene calls are TRBV27 and TRBJ2-2; D call uncertain. V dropped 6 bases and J dropped 7 bases, with 12 bases sitting between them. This CDR3 comprises 13 residues. Germline-derived CDR1 and CDR2 are MNHEY and SMNVEV (reference sequence). DNA for the CDR3: TGTGCCAGCAGAGGCAGTTCGGTCGGGGAGCTGTTTTTT. Amino acids: CASRGSSVGELFF.

V gene TRBV10-3 combines with J gene TRBJ1-2, with a tentative D call TRBD1 (6 bases). Germline V gives CDR1 ENHRY, CDR2 SYGVKD. V was clipped by 10 bases and J by 6 bases, with 12 bases between them. CDR3 length: 11 amino acids. As DNA, the CDR3 is TGTGCCACCCAGGGGAACGATGGCTACACCTTC. Translated, it gives CATQGNDGYTF.

V is TRBV7-9 and J is TRBJ2-1, with 7 positions matching TRBD2. CDR3 length: 15 amino acids. Trimming took 2 bases from V and 6 from J; bases not matched to a gene: 7. CDR1 and CDR2 (germline): SEHNR, FQNEAQ (reference sequence). CDR3 in amino acids: CASSLSSGALNEQFF. In nucleotides, the CDR3 is TGTGCCAGCAGCTTATCAAGCGGGGCCCTCAATGAGCAGTTCTTC.

This clone was seen once. The chain has TRBV6-6 and TRBJ2-7; TRBD1 matches at 9 bases. Germline-derived CDR1 and CDR2 are MNHNY and SVGAGI (reference sequence). With 6 bases clipped from V and 6 bases from J, the junction kept 6 bases outside the gene matches. This CDR3 spans 13 amino acids. The CDR3: CASSRTGEGEQYF. The CDR3, as DNA: TGTGCCAGCAGCCGGACAGGGGAGGGCGAGCAGTACTTC.

The chain combines TRBV9 with TRBJ2-7, with a weak D call TRBD2 (6 bases). Germline loops: CDR1 SGDLS, CDR2 YYNGEE. The CDR3 sequence is 16 residues long. Between the trimmed V and J ends, which lost 0 bases and 4 bases, there was a span of 17 bases. The DNA for the CDR3 is TGTGCCAGCAGCGTAGGGTGGGAGGCCGCTTGGTACGAGCAGTACTTC. Protein product: CASSVGWEAAWYEQYF.